Listed here are 9 T cell receptor beta chains from one sample, sequenced in a study of T cell responses to AZD1222 COVID-19 vaccine. The table came from immunoSEQ multiplex PCR; TCRdb's copy has only in-frame clones and leaves some out. The sample lists roughly 150,000 clones, about 89% occurring once. Sequencing was performed on peripheral blood, taken on day 0 of AZD1222 vaccination. The receptors shown here come from an adult in good health.

The rearrangement uses TRBV7-8 and TRBJ1-5, with D possibly matching TRBD1 (5 bases). Germline V CDR1 and CDR2: SGHVS, FQNEAQ. With 4 bases removed from V and 11 bases from J, the gap between germline ends came to 15 bases. CDR3 length equals 13 residues. This chain's CDR3 is CASSWDVSVSQHF. The CDR3 DNA follows: TGTGCCAGCAGCTGGGACGTTTCGGTGTCCCAGCATTTT.

The chain couples TRBV6-6 to TRBJ1-6; D is uncertain. V was cut by 0 bases and J by 14 bases, with 11 bases left in between. CDR1 and CDR2 from the germline V gene are MNHNY and SVGAGI (reference sequence). This CDR3 comprises 13 residues. The CDR3 is CASSYSLLEALHF. In DNA form, the CDR3 reads TGTGCCAGCAGTTACTCCCTACTAGAGGCCCTCCACTTT.

The rearrangement uses TRBV5-1 and TRBJ1-3, with unresolved D. This CDR3 spans 15 amino acids. Per the germline V gene, CDR1 is SGHRS and CDR2 is YFSETQ. Trimming shortened V by 3 bases and J by 0 bases, and 10 bases separated the two germline ends. CDR3 DNA sequence: TGCGCCAGCAGCTCTGGCTCCACCTCTGGAAACACCATATATTTT. It translates to CASSSGSTSGNTIYF.

This chain connects TRBV30 to TRBJ1-1; TRBD1 matches at 8 bases. J gave up 6 bases and V 3 bases, and 12 bases lay outside the gene matches. Germline CDR1 is GTSNPN and CDR2 is SVGIG (reference sequence). The CDR3 spans 15 residues. CDR3 residues: CAWRARQGMRAEAFF. The CDR3 DNA reads TGTGCCTGGAGGGCCAGACAGGGGATGAGGGCTGAAGCTTTCTTT. The variable domain in full, with the rest retrieved from reference TRBV30 and TRBJ1-1, is SQTIHQWPATLVQPVGSPLSLECTVEGTSNPNLYWYRQAAGRGLQLLFYSVGIGQISSEVPQNLSASRPQDRQFILSSKKLLLSDSGFYLCAWRARQGMRAEAFFGQGTRLTVV.

The chain combines TRBV6-6 with TRBJ1-2; 7 bases agree with TRBD1. Germline values: CDR1 MNHNY, CDR2 SVGAGI (reference sequence). The junction had 6 bases not matched to a gene; V was cut back by 0 bases and J by 8 bases. This CDR3 has 14 residues. This CDR3 is CASSYSSRGQGYTF. The CDR3 bases are TGTGCCAGCAGTTACTCGAGTAGGGGGCAAGGCTACACCTTC.

The J gene is TRBJ1-2, the V gene TRBV30; D is perhaps TRBD1 (6 bases). CDR3 size: 12 residues. The ends were cut back, 8 bases at V and 6 bases at J, with 16 bases in the middle. CDR1 is GTSNPN, CDR2 SVGIG, per germline (reference sequence). The chain's CDR3 is CAGGGRHDGYTF. In DNA, the CDR3 is TGTGCCGGGGGGGGGCGGCATGATGGCTACACCTTC.

This chain uses TRBV5-8 with TRBJ2-7; D gene unclear. This CDR3 comprises 12 residues. Trimming took off 2 bases at V and 0 bases at J, with 3 bases between the two ends. CDR1 SGHTS and CDR2 YDEGEE come from the germline V gene. The CDR3 spells CASSLNSYEQYF. CDR3 bases: TGTGCCAGCAGCTTAAACTCCTACGAGCAGTACTTC. The full variable domain, completed using reference TRBV5-8 and TRBJ2-7, is EAGVTQSPTHLIKTRGQQATLRCSPISGHTSVYWYQQALGLGLQFLLWYDEGEERNRGNFPPRFSGRQFPNYSSELNVNALELEDSALYLCASSLNSYEQYFGPGTRLTVT.

The chain has TRBV5-5 and TRBJ1-5; 8 bases are a match to TRBD1. V was pared by 4 bases and J by 9 bases, with 9 bases of the junction left unmatched. This CDR3 is built from 14 residues. Germline CDR1 is SGHKS and CDR2 is YYEKEE (reference sequence). In nucleotides, the CDR3 is TGTGCCAGCAGCACCGGACAGGGCTCCGGGCCCCAGCATTTT. It encodes CASSTGQGSGPQHF.

The genes are TRBV27 and TRBJ2-6; D possibly matches TRBD1 or TRBD2 (6 bases each). Trimming left V 3 bases short and J 0 bases short, with 15 bases between. The germline gives CDR1 MNHEY, CDR2 SMNVEV (reference sequence). The CDR3 is made up of 18 amino acids. The chain's CDR3 is CASSFRGLQSSGANVLTF. The DNA of the CDR3 is TGTGCCAGCAGTTTTCGGGGGCTTCAGAGCTCTGGGGCCAACGTCCTGACTTTC.